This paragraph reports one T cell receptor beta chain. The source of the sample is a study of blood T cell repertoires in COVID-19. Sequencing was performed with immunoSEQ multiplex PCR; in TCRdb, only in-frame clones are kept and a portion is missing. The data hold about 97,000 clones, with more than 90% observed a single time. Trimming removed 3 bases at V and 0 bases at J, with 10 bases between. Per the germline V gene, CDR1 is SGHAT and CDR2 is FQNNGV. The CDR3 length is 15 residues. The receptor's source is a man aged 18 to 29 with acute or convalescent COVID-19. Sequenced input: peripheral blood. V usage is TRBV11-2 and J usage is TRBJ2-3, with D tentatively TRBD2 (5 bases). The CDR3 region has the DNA TGTGCCAGCAGCTTTAGGACTCCTAGCACAGATACGCAGTATTTT. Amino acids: CASSFRTPSTDTQYF.